This T cell receptor beta chain was captured by sequencing in a study of beta chain features in type 1 diabetes. Expressed TCRB transcripts were sequenced after all isolated RNA was converted to cDNA. Using immunoSEQ multiplex PCR, the repertoire was profiled, and TCRdb retains in-frame clones only, with some absent. The table records hundreds of thousands of clones, roughly 12% of them present only once. The V and J ends lost 0 bases and 2 bases respectively, with 8 bases between them. Germline loops: CDR1 ENHRY, CDR2 SYGVKD. The CDR3 consists of 14 residues. Sequenced sample: naive CD4+ T cells from blood. The clonotype comes from a man aged 18 to 29 in good health. V usage is TRBV10-3 and J usage is TRBJ2-7, with D perhaps TRBD2 (6 bases). The CDR3 DNA follows: TGTGCCATCAGTGAGTCGACGGGGGCCTACGAGCAGTACTTC. Its translation: CAISESTGAYEQYF.